The clone carrying this TCR beta chain appeared once. The source of the sample is a study of cytomegalovirus exposure and HLA in healthy donors. Healthy people donating bone marrow made up the donors. The PCR had 60 Vbeta and 13 Jbeta primers. TCRdb's copy holds only in-frame clones and misses some; the assay was immunoSEQ multiplex PCR. The repertoire holds about 96,000 clones, with 60% to 75% as singletons. Germline-derived CDR1 and CDR2 are GTSNPN and SVGIG (reference sequence). This CDR3 region has 12 residues. V was shortened by 2 bases and J by 4 bases, with 8 bases between the two germline ends.

The rearrangement links TRBV30 to TRBJ1-1; possibly TRBD1 for D (5 bases). The TCR comes from a female donor in good health and CMV-seropositive. Sequencing used PBMCs. The CDR3 sequence is CAWSQGGTEAFF. The CDR3, as DNA: TGTGCCTGGAGTCAGGGCGGCACTGAAGCTTTCTTT.